The rows below give T cell receptor beta chains drawn from one sample of a study of cytomegalovirus exposure and HLA in healthy donors. The method was immunoSEQ multiplex PCR; TCRdb's version includes in-frame clones alone and lacks a portion of them. This sample carries about 130,000 clones, about 80% of them seen once, and the ten largest clones take 6.5%. The source material was PBMCs. The source of these receptors is a man aged 35 to 55 in good health and CMV-seropositive. Each CDR3 is given with its conserved first and last residue. A D gene is named only where the DNA matches it firmly. Not every row has a clone size; where given, it reads once, few, many or a size class.

V: TRBV7-9; J: TRBJ2-7; size: few; D: TRBD2; CDR3: CASNPGTSASYEQYF; DNA: TGTGCCAGCAATCCCGGGACTAGCGCTTCCTACGAGCAGTACTTC
V: TRBV7-9; J: TRBJ1-5; size: -; D: -; CDR3: CSSSPQGNQPQHF; DNA: TGTTCCAGCAGCCCTCAGGGGAATCAGCCCCAGCATTTT
V: TRBV28; J: TRBJ1-2; size: -; D: -; CDR3: CASSFRGLLGGYTF; DNA: TGTGCCAGCAGTTTCAGAGGGCTGTTGGGCGGCTACACCTTC
V: TRBV27; J: TRBJ2-1; size: -; D: TRBD2; CDR3: CASSIGLAGGWDEQFF; DNA: TGTGCCAGCAGTATCGGTTTAGCGGGAGGGTGGGATGAGCAGTTCTTC
V: TRBV6-4; J: TRBJ2-6; size: once; D: -; CDR3: CASSDSSSGANVLTF; DNA: TGTGCCAGCAGTGACTCGAGTTCTGGGGCCAACGTCCTGACTTTC
V: TRBV5-5; J: TRBJ2-7; size: few; D: -; CDR3: CASSLGPLSGEQYF; DNA: TGTGCCAGCAGCTTGGGTCCCCTCTCGGGCGAGCAGTACTTC
V: TRBV11-2; J: TRBJ2-7; size: -; D: -; CDR3: CASSLVGRVAPEQYF; DNA: TGTGCCAGCAGCTTAGTCGGCAGGGTAGCCCCCGAGCAGTACTTC
V: TRBV7-2; J: TRBJ1-4; size: -; D: TRBD1; CDR3: CASSPGTGGSNEKLFF; DNA: TGTGCCAGCAGCCCCGGGACAGGGGGGTCTAATGAAAAACTGTTTTTT
V: TRBV29-1; J: TRBJ2-2; size: -; D: -; CDR3: CSGRLGGELFF; DNA: TGCAGCGGACGACTAGGCGGGGAGCTGTTTTTT
V: TRBV5-1; J: TRBJ2-7; size: few; D: TRBD1; CDR3: CASSLDPTGSYEQYF; DNA: TGCGCCAGCAGCTTGGATCCGACAGGGTCGTACGAGCAGTACTTC
V: TRBV5-1; J: TRBJ2-5; size: few; D: TRBD1; CDR3: CASSLGTVQETQYF; DNA: TGCGCCAGCAGCTTAGGGACAGTGCAAGAGACCCAGTACTTC
V: TRBV27; J: TRBJ2-3; size: -; D: TRBD1; CDR3: CASSLAGTGSNADTQYF; DNA: TGTGCCAGCAGTTTAGCCGGGACAGGGAGTAACGCAGATACGCAGTATTTT
V: TRBV29-1; J: TRBJ2-3; size: -; D: TRBD2; CDR3: CSVEDNSGRAGDTQYF; DNA: TGCAGCGTTGAAGACAATAGCGGGAGGGCGGGAGATACGCAGTATTTT
V: TRBV10-3; J: TRBJ2-3; size: -; D: TRBD1; CDR3: CAISGTGDRGPDTQYF; DNA: TGTGCCATCAGTGGGACCGGGGACAGGGGGCCGGATACGCAGTATTTT
V: TRBV27; J: TRBJ1-1; size: -; D: TRBD1; CDR3: CASSLGTGVTEAFF; DNA: TGTGCCAGCAGTTTAGGGACAGGGGTCACTGAAGCTTTCTTT
V: TRBV11-3; J: TRBJ1-1; size: few; D: -; CDR3: CASSWTANTEAFF; DNA: TGTGCCAGCAGCTGGACAGCGAACACTGAAGCTTTCTTT
V: TRBV9; J: TRBJ1-2; size: -; D: -; CDR3: CASSVAVGHPANYGYTF; DNA: TGTGCCAGCAGCGTAGCGGTGGGGCACCCAGCTAACTATGGCTACACCTTC
V: TRBV28; J: TRBJ2-7; size: few; D: TRBD2; CDR3: CASSAGVSYEQYF; DNA: TGTGCCAGCTCGGCGGGGGTATCCTACGAGCAGTACTTC
V: TRBV2; J: TRBJ2-2; size: -; D: -; CDR3: CASRRQGPGTGELFF; DNA: TGTGCCAGCCGCCGGCAGGGCCCGGGTACCGGGGAGCTGTTTTTT
V: TRBV5-1; J: TRBJ2-3; size: -; D: TRBD2; CDR3: CASSLGTSGSSTDTQYF; DNA: TGCGCCAGCAGCTTGGGGACTAGCGGGTCTTCCACAGATACGCAGTATTTT
V: TRBV21-1; J: TRBJ1-1; size: -; D: -; CDR3: CASSKRAGGNTEAFF; DNA: TGTGCCAGCAGCAAAAGGGCAGGAGGGAACACTGAAGCTTTCTTT
V: TRBV7-9; J: TRBJ1-2; size: -; D: TRBD1; CDR3: CASSPGQEGYGYTF; DNA: TGTGCCAGCAGCCCCGGACAGGAGGGCTATGGCTACACCTTC
V: TRBV7-9; J: TRBJ1-6; size: -; D: -; CDR3: CASSAERGYSPLHF; DNA: TGTGCCAGCAGCGCCGAGAGGGGGTATTCACCCCTCCACTTT
V: TRBV2; J: TRBJ2-1; size: -; D: -; CDR3: CASRTRGASNEQFF; DNA: TGTGCCAGCAGGACCCGGGGGGCGTCGAATGAGCAGTTCTTC
V: TRBV7-2; J: TRBJ2-7; size: -; D: TRBD2; CDR3: CASSPGTSAYEQYF; DNA: TGTGCCAGCAGCCCAGGGACTAGCGCGTACGAGCAGTACTTC
V: TRBV28; J: TRBJ2-7; size: -; D: -; CDR3: CASRETGEYYEQYF; DNA: TGTGCCAGCAGGGAGACGGGAGAGTATTACGAGCAGTACTTC
V: TRBV7-9; J: TRBJ2-1; size: few; D: -; CDR3: CASSSRLTPNEQFF; DNA: TGTGCCAGCAGCTCAAGACTCACTCCGAATGAGCAGTTCTTC
V: TRBV7-6; J: TRBJ2-7; size: -; D: TRBD2; CDR3: CASSPLGTSGGYEQYF; DNA: TGTGCCAGCAGCCCCCTTGGGACTAGCGGGGGCTACGAGCAGTACTTC
V: TRBV6-5; J: TRBJ1-2; size: -; D: TRBD1; CDR3: CASRPRTGLNYGYTF; DNA: TGTGCCAGCCGGCCTAGGACAGGCCTCAACTATGGCTACACCTTC
V: TRBV10-3; J: TRBJ1-1; size: -; D: TRBD1; CDR3: CAISESPTGGANTEAFF; DNA: TGTGCCATCAGTGAGTCACCGACAGGGGGGGCGAACACTGAAGCTTTCTTT
V: TRBV11-2; J: TRBJ1-1; size: few; D: TRBD1; CDR3: CASRHVWDRAHTEAFF; DNA: TGTGCCAGCAGACATGTTTGGGACAGGGCCCACACTGAAGCTTTCTTT
V: TRBV19; J: TRBJ1-2; size: few; D: -; CDR3: CASSIDAGGAGYTF; DNA: TGTGCCAGTAGTATAGATGCGGGGGGCGCTGGCTACACCTTC
V: TRBV5-1; J: TRBJ2-7; size: -; D: TRBD2; CDR3: CASSYRLAGTSYEQYF; DNA: TGCGCCAGCAGCTACCGACTAGCGGGTACCTCCTACGAGCAGTACTTC
V: TRBV6-1; J: TRBJ2-7; size: -; D: -; CDR3: CASTPSVRSYEQYF; DNA: TGTGCCAGCACCCCTAGCGTACGCTCCTACGAGCAGTACTTC
V: TRBV4-1; J: TRBJ2-1; size: many; D: -; CDR3: CASSQVGASALNEQFF; DNA: TGCGCCAGCAGCCAAGTTGGGGCCTCGGCGTTGAATGAGCAGTTCTTC